The 19 T cell receptor beta chains below were found in one sample sequenced in a study of OX40 agonist ivuxolimab in advanced cancers. Measured with immunoSEQ multiplex PCR; TCRdb has only the in-frame clones, and not every one. The sample lists 70,000 to 80,000 clones; 94% were seen once. Source: CD4+ or CD8+ T cells sorted from blood, taken in a trial of the OX40 agonist ivuxolimab. These receptors were taken from an adult with an advanced solid tumor such as melanoma, head and neck, liver or kidney cancer.

This chain links TRBV4-3 with TRBJ2-2; D is tentatively TRBD1 or TRBD2 (5 bases each). The V end lost 4 bases, the J end lost 1 base, and 19 bases lay between the germline ends. The length of the CDR3 is 18 residues. In germline, CDR1 is LGHNA, CDR2 YSLEER. The CDR3: CASSRDQPLSENTGELFF. The CDR3 DNA follows: TGCGCCAGCAGCCGGGACCAACCCCTTTCCGAGAACACCGGGGAGCTGTTTTTT.

The sample holds one count of this clone. The genes are TRBV2 and TRBJ2-1; the D is unclear. The CDR3 consists of 15 residues. Trimming shortened V by 4 bases and J by 7 bases, and 17 bases separated the two germline ends. Germline values: CDR1 SNHLY, CDR2 FYNNEI. The CDR3 DNA reads as TGTGCCAGCAGTGTTGGAGAGCTCGTGATAAATGAGCAGTTCTTC. Translation: CASSVGELVINEQFF.

In its sample, this clone ranks as medium-sized (0.01 to 0.1%). The chain employs TRBV9 and TRBJ1-1, with unresolved D. CDR1 and CDR2 (germline): SGDLS, YYNGEE. The CDR3 runs 13 residues. V was clipped by 2 bases and J by 5 bases, with 10 bases between them. The CDR3 bases are TGTGCCAGCAGCGTGTGGGAAAGGACTGAAGCTTTCTTT. It encodes CASSVWERTEAFF.

The gene calls are TRBV15 and TRBJ2-3; D gene uncertain. V lost 1 base, J lost 0 bases, and 8 bases lay in between. There are 15 residues in the CDR3. Germline V CDR1 and CDR2: LNHNV, YYDKDF (reference sequence). CDR3: CATSRVMGSTDTQYF. As DNA, the CDR3 is TGTGCCACCAGCAGAGTCATGGGGAGCACAGATACGCAGTATTTT.

V is TRBV19 and J is TRBJ1-4; 7 bases fit TRBD1. This CDR3 region has 15 residues. V was pared by 6 bases and J by 8 bases, with 12 bases of the junction left unmatched. CDR1 is LNHDA and CDR2 is SQIVND in the germline V gene (reference sequence). This CDR3 is CASSSQGDRREKLFF. In nucleotides, the CDR3 is TGTGCCAGTAGCTCTCAGGGGGATAGGCGAGAAAAACTGTTTTTT.

The genes are TRBV28 and TRBJ1-4; D gene ambiguous. Trimming removed 6 bases from V and 2 bases from J, with 10 bases in between. The CDR3 is 14 residues long. Germline V gene lookup returns CDR1 MDHEN and CDR2 SYDVKM. The CDR3 DNA reads as TGTGCCAGCAGCCCTGGAGGGACTAATGAAAAACTGTTTTTT. Translating it yields CASSPGGTNEKLFF.

This chain links TRBV7-9 with TRBJ1-1; D not resolved. V lost 3 bases to trimming and J lost 8 bases, with 10 bases between them. The CDR3 spans 12 residues. The germline V gene has CDR1 SEHNR and CDR2 FQNEAQ (reference sequence). DNA of the CDR3: TGTGCCAGCAGCTTGGCTCAACTCGAAGCTTTCTTT. Amino acid sequence: CASSLAQLEAFF.

The CDR3 loop reads CASSLFGQGSSMIYGYTF. The CDR3 region has the DNA TGTGCCAGCAGTTTATTTGGGCAGGGGTCCTCTATGATCTATGGCTACACCTTC. V usage is TRBV27 and J usage is TRBJ1-2; the D gene is possibly TRBD1 (6 bases). Germline CDR1 and CDR2: MNHEY and SMNVEV (reference sequence). The CDR3 is 18 residues long. Trimming left V 1 base short and J 4 bases short, with 22 bases between.

Only a few counts were recorded for this clone. The genes are TRBV7-9 and TRBJ1-1, with D unresolved. Between the trimmed V and J ends, which lost 0 bases and 11 bases, there was a span of 4 bases. The CDR3 loop spans 10 amino acids. The germline CDR1 and CDR2 sequences are SEHNR and FQNEAQ (reference sequence). CDR3 sequence reads: CASSLAQAFF. In nucleotides, the CDR3 is TGTGCCAGCAGCTTAGCGCAGGCTTTCTTT.

The rearrangement joins TRBV6-5 to TRBJ2-2, with D possibly matching TRBD2 (6 bases). The V end was cut by 5 bases, the J end by 4 bases, with 11 bases between. Germline-derived CDR1 and CDR2 are MNHEY and SVGAGI. The CDR3 contains 14 residues. CDR3 bases: TGTGCCAGCAGTCGCGGGGACCGCACCGGGGAGCTGTTTTTT. This gives the protein CASSRGDRTGELFF.

The chain uses TRBV28 and TRBJ1-5; D is unclear. V gave up 6 bases and J gave up 0 bases, with 6 bases separating them. This CDR3 spans 13 amino acids. In germline, CDR1 is MDHEN, CDR2 SYDVKM. DNA for the CDR3: TGTGCCAGCAGATCCTATAGCAATCAGCCCCAGCATTTT. Translating it yields CASRSYSNQPQHF.

V is TRBV30 and J is TRBJ1-6; D is possibly TRBD1 (6 bases). Trimming pared 2 bases from V and 10 bases from J, leaving 18 bases between. The CDR3 has 15 residues. The germline V gene has CDR1 GTSNPN and CDR2 SVGIG (reference sequence). The CDR3 protein is CAWSRPGGPKSPLHF. The CDR3 bases are TGTGCCTGGAGTCGACCCGGGGGGCCGAAGTCACCCCTCCACTTT.

The chain couples TRBV15 to TRBJ2-2; D unclear. CDR1 is LNHNV and CDR2 is YYDKDF in the germline V gene (reference sequence). The CDR3 consists of 12 residues. The V end lost 3 bases, the J end lost 4 bases, and 3 bases lay between the germline ends. The CDR3 nucleotides read TGTGCCACCAGCAGTAGCACCGGGGAGCTGTTTTTT. It is translated as CATSSSTGELFF.

The chain couples TRBV9 to TRBJ2-1, with D perhaps TRBD1 (5 bases). V gave up 0 bases and J gave up 4 bases, with 8 bases separating them. CDR3 length: 14 amino acids. The germline CDR1 and CDR2 sequences are SGDLS and YYNGEE. The CDR3 region is CASSVADSYNEQFF. CDR3 DNA: TGTGCCAGCAGCGTAGCTGACAGTTACAATGAGCAGTTCTTC.

In this sample, this clone turned up once. CDR3 protein: CASSSGGGRDEAFF. The CDR3 DNA reads as TGTGCCAGCAGCTCCGGTGGGGGCAGGGACGAAGCTTTCTTT. The genes are TRBV7-9 and TRBJ1-1; possibly TRBD1 for D (6 bases). V was cut by 4 bases and J by 8 bases, with 17 bases left in between. The CDR3 loop spans 14 amino acids. Germline V gene lookup returns CDR1 SEHNR and CDR2 FQNEAQ (reference sequence).

This chain uses TRBV4-3 with TRBJ1-4, with 7 bases aligning to TRBD1. CDR1 is LGHNA and CDR2 is YSLEER in the germline V gene. J gave up 0 bases and V 0 bases, and 7 bases lay outside the gene matches. The CDR3 is made up of 18 amino acids. The CDR3 spells CASSQDRARGATNEKLFF. Written as DNA, the CDR3 is TGCGCCAGCAGCCAAGATAGGGCCAGGGGGGCAACTAATGAAAAACTGTTTTTT.

V and J are TRBV5-5 and TRBJ2-7, with no clear D. CDR3 length: 15 amino acids. V shed 4 bases and J shed 3 bases, with 17 bases lying between them. The germline V gene has CDR1 SGHKS and CDR2 YYEKEE (reference sequence). CDR3 bases: TGTGCCAGCAGCCAGACCTCCAGTCCGGTCTACGAGCAGTACTTC. Its translation is CASSQTSSPVYEQYF.

This chain connects TRBV6-1 to TRBJ2-2, with D unresolved. Trimming shortened V by 3 bases and J by 8 bases, and 7 bases separated the two germline ends. CDR3 length equals 12 residues. Looked up from germline, CDR1 is MNHNS and CDR2 is SASEGT. CDR3 residues: CASSDYLGELFF. In DNA form, the CDR3 reads TGTGCCAGCAGTGATTATCTAGGGGAGCTGTTTTTT.

This sequence joins TRBV10-3 and TRBJ1-2; 8 nucleotides line up with TRBD1. In germline, CDR1 is ENHRY, CDR2 SYGVKD. This CDR3 is 15 amino acids long. V lost 0 bases and J lost 4; bases outside the gene matches: 4. In DNA, the CDR3 is TGTGCCATCAGTGAGTCGGGACAGGCGATCTATGGCTACACCTTC. It translates to CAISESGQAIYGYTF.